The 23 T cell receptor beta chains below were found in one sample sequenced in a study of cytomegalovirus exposure and HLA in healthy donors. 60 Vbeta and 13 Jbeta primers were used in PCR. Only in-frame clones appear in the TCRdb table, and some are missing; sequencing was by immunoSEQ multiplex PCR. The sample lists some 220,000 clones, 70% to 85% occurring once. The sequenced sample consisted of PBMCs. The source is a woman between 40 and 50 years old in good health and CMV-seronegative.

V gene TRBV2 combines with J gene TRBJ2-7, with a weak D call TRBD2 (7 bases). The V end was cut by 7 bases, the J end by 2 bases, with 18 bases between. Germline assignment: CDR1 SNHLY and CDR2 FYNNEI. The CDR3 spans 15 residues. The DNA of the CDR3 is TGTGCCAGCAACTCTCGCGGCGGGGGCACCTACGAGCAGTACTTC. This translates into CASNSRGGGTYEQYF. The full variable domain, with the rest looked up from reference TRBV2 and TRBJ2-7, is EPEVTQTPSHQVTQMGQEVILRCVPISNHLYFYWYRQILGQKVEFLVSFYNNEISEKSEIFDDQFSVERPDGSNFTLKIRSTKLEDSAMYFCASNSRGGGTYEQYFGPGTRLTVT.

V usage is TRBV28 and J usage is TRBJ1-4; 9 bases fit TRBD1. The CDR3 contains 16 residues. Per the germline V gene, CDR1 is MDHEN and CDR2 is SYDVKM. Trimming at V came to 3 bases and at J to 0 bases, leaving 2 bases not matched to a gene. The CDR3 here is CASSLGDRATNEKLFF. In DNA form, the CDR3 reads TGTGCCAGCAGTTTGGGGGACAGGGCAACTAATGAAAAACTGTTTTTT.

The J gene is TRBJ1-1, the V gene TRBV5-4, with a tentative D call TRBD1 (5 bases). V was trimmed by 4 bases and J by 0 bases, leaving 10 bases between them. CDR1 and CDR2 from the germline V gene are SGHNT and YYREEE (reference sequence). The CDR3 runs 14 residues. The CDR3 DNA reads as TGTGCCAGCAGCGTCAGGGAGGTGAACACTGAAGCTTTCTTT. Its translation is CASSVREVNTEAFF.

V usage is TRBV28 and J usage is TRBJ1-3; D is perhaps TRBD1 (6 bases). The CDR3 runs to 13 residues. CDR1 is MDHEN, CDR2 SYDVKM, per germline. Trimming cost V 3 bases and J 7 bases, with 10 bases left between them. The CDR3 DNA reads TGTGCCAGCAGTTTTATGAGGGGGAACACCATATATTTT. Protein: CASSFMRGNTIYF.

The gene calls are TRBV20-1 and TRBJ1-2, with TRBD1 as a possible D gene (5 bases). The CDR3 loop spans 11 amino acids. CDR1 is DFQATT, CDR2 SNEGSKA, per germline (reference sequence). V lost 3 bases and J 8 bases, leaving 10 bases between the germline ends. DNA for the CDR3: TGCAGTGCTAGGTCGGGGGAAGGCTACACCTTC. It codes for CSARSGEGYTF.

The V gene is TRBV2, the J gene TRBJ1-2, with 7 positions matching TRBD1. Germline CDR1 is SNHLY and CDR2 is FYNNEI. This CDR3 spans 16 amino acids. With V trimmed by 3 bases and J by 2 bases, 9 bases remained unmatched. The CDR3 region has the DNA TGTGCCAGCAGTGAGGTTGTGGGACAGCTAAACTATGGCTACACCTTC. This translates into CASSEVVGQLNYGYTF.

In its sample, this clone is medium-sized. The sample has other DNA sequences that encode this CDR3 too. The chain joins TRBV6-1 to TRBJ1-5, with 10 bases that match TRBD1. This CDR3 is 15 amino acids long. V lost 0 bases to trimming and J lost 4 bases; unmatched junction nucleotides: 0. Germline loops: CDR1 MNHNS, CDR2 SASEGT. CDR3 in amino acids: CASSEAGQGNQPQHF. The CDR3 nucleotides read TGTGCCAGCAGTGAAGCGGGACAGGGGAATCAGCCCCAGCATTTT.

The chain is built from TRBV14 and TRBJ2-1, with D tentatively TRBD1 (6 bases). CDR1 and CDR2 (germline): SGHDN, FVKESK. CDR3 length equals 16 residues. V was trimmed by 1 base and J by 4 bases, leaving 14 bases between them. CDR3 region: CASSQGSGAYYNEQFF. Here the CDR3 DNA reads TGTGCCAGCAGCCAAGGGTCAGGGGCGTATTACAATGAGCAGTTCTTC.

This clone was seen a handful of times. The CDR3, as DNA: TGTGCCAGCAGTGACAGGTTCCAGGGTGAAAAACTGTTTTTT. Translated: CASSDRFQGEKLFF. The J gene is TRBJ1-4, the V gene TRBV2; maybe TRBD1 (5 bases). The V gene's germline CDR1 is SNHLY and CDR2 FYNNEI. The CDR3 is 14 residues long. V lost 3 bases to trimming and J lost 7 bases, with 12 bases between them.

To note about this clone: Compared with germline, one end of the junction differs, possibly owing to a read error. The gene calls are TRBV7-7 and TRBJ2-2, with D unresolved. CDR1 and CDR2 (germline): SSHAT, FNYEAQ (reference sequence). The CDR3 spans 13 residues. Here the CDR3 reads CASSSNYLGELFF. The CDR3 bases are TGTGCTAGCAGCTCCAACTATTTGGGGGAGCTGTTTTTT.

The genes are TRBV9 and TRBJ1-1; D possibly corresponds to TRBD1 (6 bases). V lost 4 bases to trimming and J lost 0 bases, with 13 bases between them. Germline loops: CDR1 SGDLS, CDR2 YYNGEE. The CDR3 spans 15 residues. CDR3 DNA sequence: TGTGCCAGCAGCATTTCACAGGGCATGAACACTGAAGCTTTCTTT. It encodes CASSISQGMNTEAFF.

The chain has TRBV30 and TRBJ1-4; D is perhaps TRBD1 (5 bases). The V end lost 0 bases, the J end lost 6 bases, and 11 bases lay between the germline ends. CDR3 size: 14 residues. The germline CDR1 and CDR2 sequences are GTSNPN and SVGIG (reference sequence). The CDR3 DNA is TGTGCCTGGAGTGTATTAGGGGATCATGAAAAACTGTTTTTT. Translation gives CAWSVLGDHEKLFF.

The chain carries TRBV11-3 and TRBJ2-7; possibly TRBD2 for D (7 bases). The germline gives CDR1 SGHNT, CDR2 YENEEA. The germline V and J ends were trimmed by 2 bases and 2 bases, with 13 bases remaining between them. The CDR3 is 15 residues long. This chain's CDR3 is CASSLITGTTYEQYF. In DNA form, the CDR3 reads TGTGCCAGCAGCTTAATTACAGGGACTACCTACGAGCAGTACTTC.

The count of this clone is one. The DNA for the CDR3 is TGTGCCAGCAGACGGGTTGGGGGGAATGAGCAGTTCTTC. Translated: CASRRVGGNEQFF. This chain links TRBV27 with TRBJ2-1; the D gene is possibly TRBD2 (6 bases). The V and J ends lost 6 bases and 7 bases respectively, with 13 bases between them. Germline lookup yields CDR1 MNHEY and CDR2 SMNVEV (reference sequence). CDR3 size: 13 residues.

The chain is built from TRBV6-6 and TRBJ2-7; possible D gene TRBD1, 5 bases. V was shortened by 8 bases and J by 2 bases, with 10 bases between the two germline ends. Germline V gene sequence: CDR1 MNHNY, CDR2 SVGAGI (reference sequence). The CDR3 sequence is 12 residues long. As DNA, the CDR3 is TGTGCCAGCCAGGACATAACCTACGAGCAGTACTTC. Translating gives CASQDITYEQYF.

This clone came up once. V usage is TRBV18 and J usage is TRBJ1-1; D gene uncertain. Germline V gene sequence: CDR1 KGHSH, CDR2 LQKENI. V was pared by 3 bases and J by 3 bases, with 20 bases between. The length of the CDR3 is 17 residues. The CDR3 nucleotides read TGTGCCAGCTCACCTAGGGCATCCTCCCGGGGAGACACTGAAGCTTTCTTT. This gives the protein CASSPRASSRGDTEAFF.

Here the CDR3 reads CSALQGGRNYGYTF. CDR3 coding DNA: TGCAGCGCCCTACAGGGTGGGCGGAACTATGGCTACACCTTC. The chain is built from TRBV29-1 and TRBJ1-2; D perhaps matches TRBD1 (6 bases). V was clipped by 7 bases and J by 2 bases, with 17 bases between them. CDR1 is SQVTM and CDR2 is ANQGSEA in the germline V gene. There are 14 residues in the CDR3. The complete variable domain, with remaining parts taken from reference TRBV29-1 and TRBJ1-2, reads SAVISQKPSRDICQRGTSLTIQCQVDSQVTMMFWYRQQPGQSLTLIATANQGSEATYESGFVIDKFPISRPNLTFSTLTVSNMSPEDSSIYLCSALQGGRNYGYTFGSGTRLTVV.

The chain recombines TRBV5-1 with TRBJ2-5; TRBD2 matches 9 bases. This CDR3 comprises 14 residues. Looked up from germline, CDR1 is SGHRS and CDR2 is YFSETQ. V lost 3 bases, J lost 4 bases, and 4 bases stayed unmatched. The CDR3 sequence is CASSSGLAAETQYF. CDR3 bases: TGCGCCAGCAGCTCGGGACTAGCAGCAGAGACCCAGTACTTC.

The chain couples TRBV6-6 to TRBJ1-1, with 11 nucleotides matching TRBD1. V dropped 6 bases and J dropped 10; count of bases not matched to a gene: 10. The length of the CDR3 is 14 residues. Germline-derived CDR1 and CDR2 are MNHNY and SVGAGI (reference sequence). The CDR3 bases are TGTGCCAGCAGCGAATCTCCCGGACAGGGGGCAGCTTTCTTT. As protein: CASSESPGQGAAFF.

This chain joins TRBV2 and TRBJ2-6; D gene uncertain. CDR3 length: 13 residues. The germline V gene has CDR1 SNHLY and CDR2 FYNNEI. The CDR3 is CGSHKTGANVLTF. The CDR3, as DNA: TGTGGGTCCCACAAGACTGGGGCCAACGTCCTGACTTTC.

The chain uses TRBV6-5 and TRBJ2-3, with D maybe TRBD1 (5 bases). The germline V gene encodes CDR1 MNHEY and CDR2 SVGAGI. The V gene lost 4 bases and the J gene lost 9 bases, with 14 bases spanning the gap. This CDR3 contains 13 residues. The CDR3 DNA sequence: TGTGCCAGCAGTTCTGACAGTTACACAACGCAGTATTTT. This translates into CASSSDSYTTQYF.

V is TRBV5-1 and J is TRBJ2-5; 7 nucleotides match TRBD2. Trimming cost V 4 bases and J 5 bases; bases outside gene matches: 8. Germline assignment: CDR1 SGHRS and CDR2 YFSETQ. This CDR3 spans 14 amino acids. CDR3 in amino acids: CASSPQRGAETQYF. In DNA form, the CDR3 reads TGCGCCAGCAGCCCTCAGCGGGGCGCGGAGACCCAGTACTTC.

The chain has TRBV5-4 and TRBJ2-1; possible D gene TRBD2, 7 bases. Germline values: CDR1 SGHNT, CDR2 YYREEE (reference sequence). Trimming took 4 bases from V and 3 from J, leaving 17 bases between them. The CDR3 runs 16 residues. The CDR3 DNA is TGTGCCAGCAGCGGGGGGGGGATAGGGGGCTACAATGAGCAGTTCTTC. Encoded protein: CASSGGGIGGYNEQFF.